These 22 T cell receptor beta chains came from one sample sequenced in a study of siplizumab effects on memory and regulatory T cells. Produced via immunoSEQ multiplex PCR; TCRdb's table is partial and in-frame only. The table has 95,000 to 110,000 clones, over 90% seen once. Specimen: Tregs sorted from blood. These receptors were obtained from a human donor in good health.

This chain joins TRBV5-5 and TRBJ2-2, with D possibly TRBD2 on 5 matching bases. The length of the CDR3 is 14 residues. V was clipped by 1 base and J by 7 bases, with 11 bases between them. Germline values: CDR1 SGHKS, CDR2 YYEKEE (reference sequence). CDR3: CASSLPGVNGELFF. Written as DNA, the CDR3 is TGTGCCAGCAGCTTGCCCGGGGTTAACGGGGAGCTGTTTTTT.

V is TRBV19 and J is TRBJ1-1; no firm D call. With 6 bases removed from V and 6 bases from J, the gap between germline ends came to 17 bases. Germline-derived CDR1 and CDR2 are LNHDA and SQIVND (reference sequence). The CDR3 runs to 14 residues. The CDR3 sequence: CASRTSASSAEAFF. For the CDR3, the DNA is TGTGCCAGTAGAACTTCGGCCAGCTCGGCTGAAGCTTTCTTT.

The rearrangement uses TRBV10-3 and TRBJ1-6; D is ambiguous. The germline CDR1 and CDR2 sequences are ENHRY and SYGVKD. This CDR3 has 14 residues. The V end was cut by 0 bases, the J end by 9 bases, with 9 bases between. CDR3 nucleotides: TGTGCCATCAGTGAGTCCGGGGTCGTTTCACCCCTCCACTTT. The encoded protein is CAISESGVVSPLHF.

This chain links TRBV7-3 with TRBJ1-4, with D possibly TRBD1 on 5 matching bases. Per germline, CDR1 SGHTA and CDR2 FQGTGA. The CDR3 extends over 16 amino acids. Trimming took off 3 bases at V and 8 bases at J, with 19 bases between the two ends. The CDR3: CASSFYSGGYREKLFF. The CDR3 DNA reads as TGTGCCAGCAGCTTTTACTCCGGGGGGTATCGAGAAAAACTGTTTTTT.

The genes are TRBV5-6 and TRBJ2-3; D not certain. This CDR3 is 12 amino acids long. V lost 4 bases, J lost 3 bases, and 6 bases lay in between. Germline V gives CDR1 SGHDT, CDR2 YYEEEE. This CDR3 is CASSGRTDTQYF. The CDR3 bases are TGTGCCAGCAGCGGCAGGACAGATACGCAGTATTTT.

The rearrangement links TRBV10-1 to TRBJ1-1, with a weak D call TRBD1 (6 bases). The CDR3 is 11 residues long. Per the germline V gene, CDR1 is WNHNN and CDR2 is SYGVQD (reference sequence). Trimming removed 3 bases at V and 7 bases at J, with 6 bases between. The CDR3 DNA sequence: TGCGCCAGCAGTGAAGGGGGTGAAGCTTTCTTT. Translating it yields CASSEGGEAFF.

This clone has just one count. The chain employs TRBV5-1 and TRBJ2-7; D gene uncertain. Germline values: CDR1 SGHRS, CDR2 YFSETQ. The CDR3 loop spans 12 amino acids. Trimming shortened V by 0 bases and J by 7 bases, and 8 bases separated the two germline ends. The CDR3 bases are TGCGCCAGCAGCTTGGGAGTGGGAGAGCAGTACTTC. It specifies CASSLGVGEQYF.

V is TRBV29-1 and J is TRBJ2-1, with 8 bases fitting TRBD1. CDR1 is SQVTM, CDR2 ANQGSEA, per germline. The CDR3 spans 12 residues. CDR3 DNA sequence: TGCAGTTTCGACAGGGGTTCGGATGAGCAGTTCTTC. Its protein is CSFDRGSDEQFF.

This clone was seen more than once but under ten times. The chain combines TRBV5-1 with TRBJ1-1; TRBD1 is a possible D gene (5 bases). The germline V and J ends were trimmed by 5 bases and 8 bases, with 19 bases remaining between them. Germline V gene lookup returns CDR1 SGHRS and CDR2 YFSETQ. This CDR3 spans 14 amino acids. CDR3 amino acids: CASSMAGRLSEAFF. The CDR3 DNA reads TGCGCCAGCAGTATGGCAGGGAGATTGTCAGAAGCTTTCTTT.

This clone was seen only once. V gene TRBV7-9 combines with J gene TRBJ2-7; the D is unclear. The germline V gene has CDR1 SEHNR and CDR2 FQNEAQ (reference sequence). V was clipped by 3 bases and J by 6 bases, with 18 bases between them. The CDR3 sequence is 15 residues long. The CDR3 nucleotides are TGTGCCAGCAGCTTTTTAAGCTCCATAGTTTCCGAGCAGTACTTC. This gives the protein CASSFLSSIVSEQYF.

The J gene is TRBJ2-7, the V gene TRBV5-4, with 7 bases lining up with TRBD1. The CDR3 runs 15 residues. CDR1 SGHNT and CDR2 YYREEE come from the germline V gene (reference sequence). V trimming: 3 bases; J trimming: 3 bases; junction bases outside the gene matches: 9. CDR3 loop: CASSSDRATVYEQYF. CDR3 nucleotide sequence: TGTGCCAGCAGCTCAGACAGGGCGACGGTCTACGAGCAGTACTTC.

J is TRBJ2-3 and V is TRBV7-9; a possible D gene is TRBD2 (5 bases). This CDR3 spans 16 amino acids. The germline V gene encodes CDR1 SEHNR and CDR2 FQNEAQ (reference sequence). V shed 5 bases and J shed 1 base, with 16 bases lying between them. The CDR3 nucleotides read TGTGCCAGCAGCGCCGGAGGAAAGCTTGGCACAGATACGCAGTATTTT. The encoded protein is CASSAGGKLGTDTQYF.

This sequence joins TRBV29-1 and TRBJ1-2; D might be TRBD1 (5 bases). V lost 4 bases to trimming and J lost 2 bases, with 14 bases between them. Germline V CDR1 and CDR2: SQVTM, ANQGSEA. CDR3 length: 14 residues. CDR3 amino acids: CSVVRGAPNYGYTF. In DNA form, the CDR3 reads TGCAGCGTTGTTCGAGGGGCGCCAAACTATGGCTACACCTTC.

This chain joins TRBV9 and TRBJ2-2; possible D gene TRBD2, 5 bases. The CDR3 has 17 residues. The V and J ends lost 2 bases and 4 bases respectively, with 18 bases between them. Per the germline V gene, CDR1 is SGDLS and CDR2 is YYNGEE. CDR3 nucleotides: TGTGCCAGCAGCGTCAACAGCGGTACCTCGGGCACCGGGGAGCTGTTTTTT. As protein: CASSVNSGTSGTGELFF.

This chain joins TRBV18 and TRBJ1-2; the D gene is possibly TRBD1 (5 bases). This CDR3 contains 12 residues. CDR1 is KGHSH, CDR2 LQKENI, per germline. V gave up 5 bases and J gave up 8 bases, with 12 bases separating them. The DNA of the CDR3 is TGTGCCAGCTCAAGAGGGGTCCGGGGCTACACCTTC. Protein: CASSRGVRGYTF.

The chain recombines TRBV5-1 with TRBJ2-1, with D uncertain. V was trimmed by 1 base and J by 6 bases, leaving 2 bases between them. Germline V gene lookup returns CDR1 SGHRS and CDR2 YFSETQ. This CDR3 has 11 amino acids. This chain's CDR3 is CASSLRNEQFF. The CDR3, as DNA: TGCGCCAGCAGCTTGCGCAATGAGCAGTTCTTC.

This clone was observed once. CDR3: CASSQEYTRGSFEAFF. The CDR3 DNA reads TGCGCCAGCAGCCAAGAATATACAAGGGGATCATTTGAAGCTTTCTTT. J is TRBJ1-1 and V is TRBV4-1; a weak D match, TRBD1 (5 bases). CDR1 and CDR2 from the germline V gene are MGHRA and YSYEKL. The CDR3 is 16 residues long. Trimming took 0 bases from V and 7 from J, leaving 18 bases between them.

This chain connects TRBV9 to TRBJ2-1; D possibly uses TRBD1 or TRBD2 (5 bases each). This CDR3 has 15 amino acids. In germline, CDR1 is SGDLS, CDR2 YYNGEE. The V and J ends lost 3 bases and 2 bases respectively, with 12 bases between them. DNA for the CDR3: TGTGCCAGCAGCGCCCCCGGGACCCCCTACAATGAGCAGTTCTTC. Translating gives CASSAPGTPYNEQFF.

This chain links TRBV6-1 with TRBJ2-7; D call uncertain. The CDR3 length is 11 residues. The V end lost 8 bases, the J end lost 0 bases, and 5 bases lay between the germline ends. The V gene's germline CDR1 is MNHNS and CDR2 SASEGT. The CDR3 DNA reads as TGTGCCAGCGGGTCCTCCTACGAGCAGTACTTC. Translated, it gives CASGSSYEQYF.

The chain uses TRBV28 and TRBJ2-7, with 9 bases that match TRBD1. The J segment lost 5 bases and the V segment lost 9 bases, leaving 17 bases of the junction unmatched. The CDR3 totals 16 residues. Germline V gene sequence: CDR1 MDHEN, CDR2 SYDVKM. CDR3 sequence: CASLPLGTGLVHEQYF. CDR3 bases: TGTGCCAGTCTCCCCCTAGGGACAGGGCTCGTCCACGAGCAGTACTTC. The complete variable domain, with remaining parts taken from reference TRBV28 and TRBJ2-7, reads DVKVTQSSRYLVKRTGEKVFLECVQDMDHENMFWYRQDPGLGLRLIYFSYDVKMKEKGDIPEGYSVSREKKERFSLILESASTNQTSMYLCASLPLGTGLVHEQYFGPGTRLTVT.

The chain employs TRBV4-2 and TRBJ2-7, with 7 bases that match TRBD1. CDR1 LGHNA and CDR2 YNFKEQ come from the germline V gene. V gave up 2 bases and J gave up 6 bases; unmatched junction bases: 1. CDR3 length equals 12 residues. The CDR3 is CASSQTGAEQYF. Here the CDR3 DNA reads TGTGCCAGCAGCCAAACAGGGGCCGAGCAGTACTTC.

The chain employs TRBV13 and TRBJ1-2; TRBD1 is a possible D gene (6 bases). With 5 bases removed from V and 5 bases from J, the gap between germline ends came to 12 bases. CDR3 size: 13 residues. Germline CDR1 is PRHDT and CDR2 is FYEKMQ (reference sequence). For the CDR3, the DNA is TGTGCCAGCAGCCCCGGACAGAATTATGGCTACACCTTC. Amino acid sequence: CASSPGQNYGYTF.